These 2 T cell receptor beta chains came from one sample sequenced in a study of T cells after yellow fever vaccination. TCRdb re-called the 5' RACE reads with MiXCR, one entry per CDR3 protein. The repertoire holds around 550,000 distinct CDR3 sequences, about a fifth seen once, with 13% to 15% in the top ten. The material sequenced was PBMCs, taken 15 days after the yellow fever booster vaccination. The receptors were gathered from a young man who received the YFV17D yellow fever vaccine.

This clonotype has just a few counts. The chain joins TRBV7-9 to TRBJ2-1, with a possible D match to TRBD2 (5 bases). The CDR3 is 16 residues long. The V end lost 5 bases, the J end lost 7 bases, and 21 bases lay between the germline ends. Germline lookup yields CDR1 SEHNR and CDR2 FQNEAQ (reference sequence). CDR3 in DNA: TGTGCCAGCAGCCCAGGATTAGTTTTCCCGGGGAATGAGCAGTTCTTC. Encoded protein: CASSPGLVFPGNEQFF.

This rearrangement joins TRBV12-3 or TRBV12-4 to TRBJ2-5; 9 bases map to TRBD2. This CDR3 is built from 16 residues. The V segment lost 0 bases and the J segment 4 bases; nucleotides outside the gene matches: 6. The CDR3 DNA sequence: TGTGCCAGCAGTTTAGCGTATAGCGGGAGACGAGAGACCCAGTACTTC. Encoded protein: CASSLAYSGRRETQYF.